A selection of T cell receptor beta chains follows, all from one sample in a study of CD8+CD57+ T cells in acquired aplastic anemia. Via MiXCR, TCRdb re-called the reads, giving one row per CDR3 protein. The sample consists of some 47,000 distinct CDR3 sequences, about two thirds of them appearing once. The sequenced sample was sorted CD4+, CD8+, or CD8+CD57+ T cells (not recorded which) from PBMCs. Receptor source: a human donor in good health, serving as a control. Both conserved end residues are part of each CDR3. A D gene is named only where the DNA matches it firmly. Where a row states a size, it is once, few, many or the class of an expanded clone; other rows omit it.

v_gene,j_gene,d_gene,abundance,CDR3nt,CDR3aa
TRBV7-6,TRBJ2-7,TRBD1,-,TGTGCCAGCAGCTTTAGGACAGGGGTTGAGCAGTACTTC,CASSFRTGVEQYF
TRBV2,TRBJ2-1,-,-,TGTGCCAGCAGTGATACAGGGTTTGGGAACAATGAGCAGTTCTTC,CASSDTGFGNNEQFF
TRBV24-1,TRBJ1-2,-,once,TGTGCCACCAGTGATTTGATGCATGGCTACACCTTC,CATSDLMHGYTF
TRBV4-1,TRBJ2-1,TRBD2,many,TGCGCCAGCAGTCAACTAGCGGGAGGGATAAATGAGCAGTTCTTC,CASSQLAGGINEQFF
TRBV4-3,TRBJ2-6,TRBD1,few,TGCGCCAGCAGTCCCGGGACAGGGGGCTCTGGGGCCAACGTCCTGACTTTC,CASSPGTGGSGANVLTF
TRBV12-3/TRBV12-4,TRBJ1-1,-,once,TGTGCCAGCAGGCTGAACACTGAAGCTTTCTTT,CASRLNTEAFF
TRBV12-5,TRBJ2-5,TRBD2,many,TGTGCTAGTGGTTTCATGGGAGGGGAGACCCAGTACTTC,CASGFMGGETQYF
TRBV19,TRBJ1-2,-,few,TGTGCCAGTAGTATGTCTCCCGGGATCCCTTATGGCTACACCTTC,CASSMSPGIPYGYTF
TRBV15,TRBJ1-6,-,-,TGTGCCACCAGCCGATCCGGGGATCTCAATTCACCCCTCCACTTT,CATSRSGDLNSPLHF
TRBV10-3,TRBJ1-4,-,-,TGTGCCATTCGACGGGACAAGGATACGGAAAAACTGTTTTTT,CAIRRDKDTEKLFF
TRBV7-3,TRBJ2-3,TRBD1,-,TGTGCCAGCAGCTTACGCCGGCAGGGGGCAGATACGCAGTATTTT,CASSLRRQGADTQYF
TRBV4-2,TRBJ1-1,-,-,TGTGCCAGCAGCCAAAGTTGGGGCGTGAACACTGAAGCTTTCTTT,CASSQSWGVNTEAFF
TRBV15,TRBJ2-5,-,-,TGTGCCACCAGACGGACGGGATTTGAGGAGACCCAGTACTTC,CATRRTGFEETQYF
TRBV10-3,TRBJ2-7,-,once,TGTGCCATCAGTGATGTTCAGGGAGACCCGCCCTACGAGCAGTACTTC,CAISDVQGDPPYEQYF
TRBV10-3,TRBJ1-1,-,-,TGTGCCATCAGTGAGTCGGACGCTATGAACACTGAAGCTTTCTTT,CAISESDAMNTEAFF
TRBV20-1,TRBJ1-1,-,-,TGCAGTGCATCGGACTTCGGAGCTTTCTTT,CSASDFGAFF
TRBV10-3,TRBJ1-3,TRBD1,-,TGTGCCATCAGTGAAGGGACAGCTTCTGGAAACACCATATATTTT,CAISEGTASGNTIYF
TRBV7-9,TRBJ1-6,TRBD1,-,TGTGCGAGTAGGGGACAGGGCTATAATTCACCCCTCCACTTT,CASRGQGYNSPLHF
TRBV2,TRBJ2-5,TRBD2,-,TGTGCCAGCAGTGAAGACTCGGGACTAGCGGAGACCCAGTACTTC,CASSEDSGLAETQYF
TRBV19,TRBJ2-3,TRBD2,few,TGTGCCAGTATGAGGCGGGAGGGGTCAGATACGCAGTATTTT,CASMRREGSDTQYF
TRBV2,TRBJ1-1,-,-,TGTGCCATTCAACAGGGAAGGGACACTGAAGCTTTCTTT,CAIQQGRDTEAFF
TRBV19,TRBJ2-1,-,-,TGTGCCAGTAGTATAGGGGCATTTGAGCAGTTCTTC,CASSIGAFEQFF
TRBV2,TRBJ2-7,TRBD1,-,TGTGCCAGCAGACCGGACAGGGGGAACGAGCAGTACTTC,CASRPDRGNEQYF
TRBV20-1,TRBJ1-2,TRBD1,once,TGCAGTGCTACAATACAGGGGGGTCAGAGCTATGGCTACACCTTC,CSATIQGGQSYGYTF
TRBV10-3,TRBJ1-1,-,-,TGTGCCATCCAGTGGGACTGGAACACTGAAGCTTTCTTT,CAIQWDWNTEAFF
TRBV25-1,TRBJ2-7,-,-,TGTGCCAGCAGTGAATATGCGTCGTCCGCCTACGAGCAGTACTTC,CASSEYASSAYEQYF
TRBV29-1,TRBJ2-1,-,few,TGCAGCGTTGCTCTCGGGCGCGACTACAATGAGCAGTTCTTC,CSVALGRDYNEQFF
TRBV2,TRBJ2-7,TRBD2,-,TGTGCCAGCAGTGTGCTAGCGGGGGGCACCACGTACGAGCAGTACTTC,CASSVLAGGTTYEQYF
TRBV5-5,TRBJ2-2,-,-,TGTGCCGGCAGCTCAAAGGATACAGGGAACACCGGGGAGCTGTTTTTT,CAGSSKDTGNTGELFF
TRBV6-4,TRBJ2-5,-,many,TGTGCCAGCAGTGACGGGCCAGAAGAGACCCAGTACTTC,CASSDGPEETQYF
TRBV24-1,TRBJ2-7,TRBD1,-,TGTGCCACCGACAGGGCTGGCCTCTACGAGCAGTACTTC,CATDRAGLYEQYF
TRBV29-1,TRBJ1-1,-,-,TGCAGCGTTGAAGTCCCGGGCCAACAGTTGGCTTTCTTT,CSVEVPGQQLAFF
TRBV6-1,TRBJ2-1,TRBD2,-,TGTGCCAGCACCGCAAGGGGACTAGCGGGAGGTAGTGAGCAGTTCTTC,CASTARGLAGGSEQFF
TRBV24-1,TRBJ2-5,TRBD1,few,TGTGCCACCAGTGACAATAACAGGGGGCAGTACCAAGAGACCCAGTACTTC,CATSDNNRGQYQETQYF
TRBV7-9,TRBJ2-7,-,once,TGTGCCAGTGGGGCAGTACCTTACGAGCAGTACTTC,CASGAVPYEQYF
TRBV12-3/TRBV12-4,TRBJ1-5,TRBD1,-,TGTGCCAGCAGCCCCGGGACAGGGGGTAATCAGCCCCAGCATTTT,CASSPGTGGNQPQHF
TRBV15,TRBJ2-7,-,-,TGTGCCACCAGCAGAGAGGGGGGTCCTTTGGGAGAGCAGTACTTC,CATSREGGPLGEQYF
TRBV29-1,TRBJ1-5,-,-,TGCAGCGTTCTGGGACCTAACAATCAGCCCCAGCATTTT,CSVLGPNNQPQHF
TRBV9,TRBJ1-1,-,few,TGTGCCAGCAGCGGAGACCGGGCTACCGAAGCTTTCTTT,CASSGDRATEAFF
TRBV19,TRBJ1-1,-,-,TGTGCCAGCAGTATGGGACATCCGAACACTGAAGCTTTCTTT,CASSMGHPNTEAFF